This record looks at one TCR beta chain sequence and its context. TCRdb re-called the 5' RACE reads and shows each CDR3 protein once, DNA omitted. The sample holds 150,000 to 200,000 distinct CDR3 sequences. The sample originates from a study of monozygotic twins with inflammatory bowel disease. The CDR3 spans 14 residues. CDR1 SGHRS and CDR2 YFSETQ come from the germline V gene. This chain joins TRBV5-1 and TRBJ2-5. Sequencing was carried out using blood. The TCR originated in a human donor with ulcerative colitis or Crohn's disease, or a healthy co-twin of an affected twin (not recorded which). CDR3 protein: CASNVDSLKGTQYF.